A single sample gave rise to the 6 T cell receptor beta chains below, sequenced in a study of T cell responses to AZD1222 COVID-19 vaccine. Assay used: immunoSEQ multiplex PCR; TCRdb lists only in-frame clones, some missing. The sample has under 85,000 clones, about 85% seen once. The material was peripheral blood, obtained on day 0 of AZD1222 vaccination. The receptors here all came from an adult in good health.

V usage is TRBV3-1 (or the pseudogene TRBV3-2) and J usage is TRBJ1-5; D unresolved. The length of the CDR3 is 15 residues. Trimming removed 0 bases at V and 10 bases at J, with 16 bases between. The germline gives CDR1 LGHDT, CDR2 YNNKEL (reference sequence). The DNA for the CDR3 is TGTGCCAGCAGCCAAGATGGGTCTGGCTTTGGACCCCAGCATTTT. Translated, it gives CASSQDGSGFGPQHF.

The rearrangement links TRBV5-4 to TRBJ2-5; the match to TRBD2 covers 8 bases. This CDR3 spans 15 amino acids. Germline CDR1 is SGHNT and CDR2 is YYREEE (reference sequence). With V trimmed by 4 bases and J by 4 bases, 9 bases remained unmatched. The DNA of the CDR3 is TGTGCCAGCAGCCCCGCGGCCGGGAGGGGAGAGACCCAGTACTTC. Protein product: CASSPAAGRGETQYF.

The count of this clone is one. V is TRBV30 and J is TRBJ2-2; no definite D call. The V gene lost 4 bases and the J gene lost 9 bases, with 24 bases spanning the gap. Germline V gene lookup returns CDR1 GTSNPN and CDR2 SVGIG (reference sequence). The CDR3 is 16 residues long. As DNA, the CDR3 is TGTGCCTGGATTCCTCTTGGCGGAGTGAGAGACCGGGAGCTGTTTTTT. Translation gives CAWIPLGGVRDRELFF. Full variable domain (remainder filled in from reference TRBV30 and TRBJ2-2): SQTIHQWPATLVQPVGSPLSLECTVEGTSNPNLYWYRQAAGRGLQLLFYSVGIGQISSEVPQNLSASRPQDRQFILSSKKLLLSDSGFYLCAWIPLGGVRDRELFFGEGSRLTVL.

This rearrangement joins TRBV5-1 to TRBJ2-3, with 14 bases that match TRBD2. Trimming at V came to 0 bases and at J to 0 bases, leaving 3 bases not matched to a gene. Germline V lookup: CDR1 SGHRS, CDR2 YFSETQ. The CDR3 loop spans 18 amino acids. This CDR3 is CASSLGLAGGPSTDTQYF. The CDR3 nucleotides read TGCGCCAGCAGCTTGGGACTAGCGGGAGGGCCTAGCACAGATACGCAGTATTTT.

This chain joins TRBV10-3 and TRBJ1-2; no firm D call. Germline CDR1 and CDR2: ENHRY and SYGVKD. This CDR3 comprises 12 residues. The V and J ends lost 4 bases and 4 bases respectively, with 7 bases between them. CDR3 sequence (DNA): TGTGCCATCAGTGGGTTACGCTATGGCTACACCTTC. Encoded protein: CAISGLRYGYTF.

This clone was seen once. For the CDR3, the DNA is TGTGCCAGCAGTAATCTCGGGGACTCCGAAACCGAGACCCAGTACTTC. As protein: CASSNLGDSETETQYF. The rearrangement uses TRBV13 and TRBJ2-5; D possibly corresponds to TRBD2 (6 bases). The germline gives CDR1 PRHDT, CDR2 FYEKMQ (reference sequence). The CDR3 has 16 amino acids. Trimming removed 6 bases from V and 5 bases from J, with 22 bases in between.